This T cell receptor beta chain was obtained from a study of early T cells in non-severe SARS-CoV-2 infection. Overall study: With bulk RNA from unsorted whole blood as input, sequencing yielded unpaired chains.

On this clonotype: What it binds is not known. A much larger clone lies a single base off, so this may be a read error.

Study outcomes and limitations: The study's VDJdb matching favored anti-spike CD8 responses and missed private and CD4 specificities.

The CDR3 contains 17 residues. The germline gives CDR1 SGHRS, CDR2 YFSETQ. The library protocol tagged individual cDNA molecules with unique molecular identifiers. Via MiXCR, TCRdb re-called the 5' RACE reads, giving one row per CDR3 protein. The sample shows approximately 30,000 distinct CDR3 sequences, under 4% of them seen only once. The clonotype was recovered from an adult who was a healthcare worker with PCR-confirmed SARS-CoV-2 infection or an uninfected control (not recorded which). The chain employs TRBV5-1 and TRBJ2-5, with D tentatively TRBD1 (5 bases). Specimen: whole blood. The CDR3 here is CARSLSGRRSYQETQYF. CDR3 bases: TGCGCCAGGAGCTTGTCAGGGCGGAGATCGTACCAAGAGACCCAGTACTTC. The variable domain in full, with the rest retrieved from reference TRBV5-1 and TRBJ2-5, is KAGVTQTPRYLIKTRGQQVTLSCSPISGHRSVSWYQQTPGQGLQFLFEYFSETQRNKGNFPGRFSGRQFSNSRSEMNVSTLELGDSALYLCARSLSGRRSYQETQYFGPGTRLLVL.